These T cell receptor beta chains were read from a single sample in a study of OX40 agonist ivuxolimab in advanced cancers. Assay: immunoSEQ multiplex PCR; the TCRdb copy retains only in-frame clones and omits some. Among 15,000 to 25,000 clones listed, 83% were seen once. The sequencing here drew on CD4+ or CD8+ T cells sorted from blood, taken in a trial of the OX40 agonist ivuxolimab. The source of these receptors is an adult with an advanced solid tumor such as melanoma, head and neck, liver or kidney cancer. Both conserved end residues are part of each CDR3. A D gene is named only where the DNA matches it firmly. Clone size appears in some rows only: once, few, many, or a class for an expanded clone.

>13|TRBJ1-2|-|TRBV7-3|-
TGTGCCAGCAGCTCTGGGACGGCTCATGGCTACACCTTC
CASSSGTAHGYTF
>9|TRBJ1-1|-|TRBV9|-
TGTGCTGAGGGCACTGAAGCTTTCTTT
CAEGTEAFF
>14|TRBJ2-7|-|TRBV15|-
TGTGCCACCAGCAGACCAGGCGGACCCTACGAGCAGTACTTC
CATSRPGGPYEQYF
>13|TRBJ2-5|-|TRBV7-8|-
TGTGCCAGCAGTTACGGGGGGCCGGAGACCCAGTACTTC
CASSYGGPETQYF
>14|TRBJ1-6|-|TRBV28|-
TGTGCCAGCAGTTTACGGAGTTATAATTCACCCCTCCACTTT
CASSLRSYNSPLHF
>13|TRBJ2-1|-|TRBV27|-
TGTGCCAGCAGTTTGGCAGCACACAATGAGCAGTTCTTC
CASSLAAHNEQFF
>14|TRBJ2-2|-|TRBV7-3|-
TGTGCCAGCAGCGAGACTAGTCACACCGGGGAGCTGTTTTTT
CASSETSHTGELFF
>16|TRBJ1-5|-|TRBV7-8|-
TGTGCCAGCAGCTTAAAGTTGATTGGCAGCAATCAGCCCCAGCATTTT
CASSLKLIGSNQPQHF
>14|TRBJ1-2|-|TRBV11-2|-
TGTGCCAGCAGCTTAGGGGCAGGGAACTATGGCTACACCTTC
CASSLGAGNYGYTF
>15|TRBJ1-4|-|TRBV2|-
TGTGCCAGCAGTGAAAGGGGTTATGAAACAGAAAAACTGTTTTTT
CASSERGYETEKLFF
>14|TRBJ1-1|-|TRBV27|TRBD1
TGTGCCAGCAGTTTCTCCACAGGGGTCTCCGAAGCTTTCTTT
CASSFSTGVSEAFF
>16|TRBJ1-3|once|TRBV27|-
TGTGCCAGCTCTTTAGGAGGCCACTTACCTGGAAACACCATATATTTT
CASSLGGHLPGNTIYF
>12|TRBJ2-1|once|TRBV9|-
TGTGCCAGCAGCGCCACGTACAATGAGCAGTTCTTC
CASSATYNEQFF
>12|TRBJ2-1|-|TRBV19|-
TGTGCCAGTCAGACGTCCTACAATGAGCAGTTCTTC
CASQTSYNEQFF
>15|TRBJ2-2|few|TRBV6-6|-
TGTGCCAGCAGATACAGGGTAATGGGCACCGGGGAGCTGTTTTTT
CASRYRVMGTGELFF
>14|TRBJ2-4|once|TRBV2|TRBD1
TGTGCCAGCAGGGGACAGGATGGACGGAACATTCAGTACTTC
CASRGQDGRNIQYF
>13|TRBJ2-7|-|TRBV7-3|-
TGTGCCAGCAGCTTAACGACGGGAATCGAGCAGTACTTC
CASSLTTGIEQYF
>14|TRBJ2-5|-|TRBV2|-
TGTGCCAGCAGTGAATACAGGGTAGGAGAGACCCAGTACTTC
CASSEYRVGETQYF
>15|TRBJ2-5|-|TRBV5-5|-
TGTGCCAGCAGCTTGGGTGCGACCGCGGGGGAGACCCAGTACTTC
CASSLGATAGETQYF
>13|TRBJ1-1|-|TRBV7-3|-
TGTGCCAGCAGCTTAAGTGGGGGCACTGAAGCTTTCTTT
CASSLSGGTEAFF
>15|TRBJ2-7|-|TRBV4-3|-
TGCGCCAGCAGCCCGTCCCGGCAGGGGACCTACGAGCAGTACTTC
CASSPSRQGTYEQYF
>17|TRBJ2-5|-|TRBV9|TRBD2
TGTGCCAGCAGCGTAGGAGGCCTAGCGGGCAAACAAGAGACCCAGTACTTC
CASSVGGLAGKQETQYF
>14|TRBJ2-3|-|TRBV6-1|-
TGTGCCAGCAGTGATGTCGGACCCACAGATACGCAGTATTTT
CASSDVGPTDTQYF
>14|TRBJ1-1|-|TRBV11-2|TRBD1
TGTGCCAGCAGCTGGGGGCAGGGGGCGACTGAAGCTTTCTTT
CASSWGQGATEAFF
>16|TRBJ2-7|-|TRBV9|TRBD2
TGTGCCAGCAGCGTAGGGAGCGGGGGGTTTTTTTACGAGCAGTACTTC
CASSVGSGGFFYEQYF
>15|TRBJ2-1|-|TRBV7-6|TRBD2
TGTGCCAGCAGCTTAGGGCGGGGGGGCCTTAATGAGCAGTTCTTC
CASSLGRGGLNEQFF
>13|TRBJ1-1|once|TRBV19|-
TGTGCCAGTAGAACAGGGCATTCACTTCCAGCTTTCTTT
CASRTGHSLPAFF
>17|TRBJ2-4|-|TRBV2|-
TGTGCCAGCAGTACCAAGCCGGAACTAGTGGCCAAAAACATTCAGTACTTC
CASSTKPELVAKNIQYF
>15|TRBJ2-7|-|TRBV28|-
TGTGCCAGCAGTTACAGACCCCCTCCCCCCTACGAGCAGTACTTC
CASSYRPPPPYEQYF
>13|TRBJ1-1|-|TRBV5-4|-
TGTGCCAGCAGCCTTACATTGAACACTGAAGCTTTCTTT
CASSLTLNTEAFF
>14|TRBJ1-1|-|TRBV4-1|-
TGCGCCAGCAGCCAAGCACAGGGTGATACTGAAGCTTTCTTT
CASSQAQGDTEAFF
>15|TRBJ1-1|-|TRBV9|TRBD1
TGTGCCAGCAGCGTATCCGGGACAGGGGTCACTGAAGCTTTCTTT
CASSVSGTGVTEAFF
>16|TRBJ1-5|-|TRBV28|-
TGTGCCAGCAGTTTTTCGGGGGCAAATAGCAATCAGCCCCAGCATTTT
CASSFSGANSNQPQHF
>14|TRBJ2-7|-|TRBV27|-
TGTGCCAGCAGTCTAAGCGCAGCACACTACGAGCAGTACTTC
CASSLSAAHYEQYF
>14|TRBJ2-7|once|TRBV7-2|-
TGTGCCAGCAGCTTAGCCGGGATGAGCAACGAGCAGTACTTC
CASSLAGMSNEQYF
>15|TRBJ2-7|-|TRBV9|-
TGTGCCAGCAGCGTAGTGGGGAACCCCTCCTACGAGCAGTACTTC
CASSVVGNPSYEQYF
>9|TRBJ1-2|-|TRBV2|TRBD1
TGTGCCAGCACACAGGGGTACACCTTC
CASTQGYTF
>12|TRBJ2-5|-|TRBV7-9|-
TGTGCCAGCAGCACAGGTCAAGAGACCCAGTACTTC
CASSTGQETQYF
>16|TRBJ1-1|-|TRBV11-2|TRBD1
TGTGCCAGCAGCTTAGGGTGGGGACAGGGGGCGGCTGAAGCTTTCTTT
CASSLGWGQGAAEAFF
>13|TRBJ1-1|-|TRBV7-2|-
TGTGCCAGCAGCTTAGCAGGGACCACTGAAGCTTTCTTT
CASSLAGTTEAFF
>15|TRBJ1-6|once|TRBV12-2|-
TGTGCAAGTCGCCCGCCGGGACAGACTAATTCACCCCTCCACTTT
CASRPPGQTNSPLHF
>11|TRBJ2-7|-|TRBV7-9|-
TGTGCCAGCAGTAGTGACGACGAGCAGTACTTC
CASSSDDEQYF
>17|TRBJ2-5|once|TRBV10-1|-
TGCGCCAGCAGTGAGTGGCGCGGGGGCGCGGGGAAAGAGACCCAGTACTTC
CASSEWRGGAGKETQYF
>19|TRBJ2-3|-|TRBV11-3|TRBD2
TGTGCCAGCAGCCCGACTAGCGGGGGTGCTCCGATTAGCACAGATACGCAGTATTTT
CASSPTSGGAPISTDTQYF
>15|TRBJ2-7|-|TRBV14|TRBD1
TGTGCCAGCAGCCCTGGGACAGGGGTTAACTACGAGCAGTACTTC
CASSPGTGVNYEQYF
>15|TRBJ2-5|-|TRBV11-2|TRBD2
TGTGCCAGCAGCCCCCTCTCGACTAGCCGGGAGACCCAGTACTTC
CASSPLSTSRETQYF
>15|TRBJ1-1|few|TRBV10-1|TRBD1
TGCGCCAGCAGTGCAATACAGGGGTGGCTCACTGAAGCTTTCTTT
CASSAIQGWLTEAFF
>13|TRBJ2-7|-|TRBV7-9|-
TGTGCCAGCAGCTTAGGGTCCCCCTACGAGCAGTACTTC
CASSLGSPYEQYF